This T cell receptor (beta chain) was identified during a study of T cell repertoires in ileal Crohn's disease. Time point described: neoterminal ileum biopsy at postoperative endoscopy, about 6 months after surgery. Trimming removed 2 bases from V and 8 bases from J, with 12 bases in between. CDR1 and CDR2 (germline): MGHDK, SYGVNS. There are 13 residues in the CDR3. Data came from immunoSEQ multiplex PCR; TCRdb stores just in-frame clones and leaves some out. The top ten hold roughly 2% of the sample, which has roughly 62,000 clones, around nine tenths seen once. The receptor was isolated from an adult with Crohn's disease. Sequenced sample: ileal tissue. This chain links TRBV25-1 with TRBJ1-2, with no clear D. CDR3 coding DNA: TGTGCCAGCAGTGAACACCACTTGGAGGGCTACACCTTC. It yields the protein CASSEHHLEGYTF.